This TCR beta chain stems from a study of blood T cell repertoires in COVID-19. The overall study: PBMCs, B-cell-depleted T cells, or T cells were the source of the cDNA or gDNA that made up the material.

Original processing methods: By means of reference gene primer amplification, nucleated cell counts were estimated. Data came from immunoSEQ multiplex PCR; TCRdb stores just in-frame clones and leaves some out. V, J and clone size are taken as reported in that table, and D and trimming were inferred from the DNA itself. This sample carries nearly 15,000 clones, roughly 90% of them seen once, and the ten largest clones take 2.5% to 3.5%. This CDR3 has 13 amino acids. V lost 1 base to trimming and J lost 1 base, with 5 bases between them. The germline V gene encodes CDR1 SGHRS and CDR2 YFSETQ. The rearrangement links TRBV5-1 to TRBJ1-1; no reliable D call. The receptor was derived from a human donor in a cohort sampled during active COVID-19. The sample taken for sequencing was peripheral blood. The CDR3 DNA is TGCGCCAGCAGCTTGTTGAGGAACACTGAAGCTTTCTTT. Amino acids: CASSLLRNTEAFF.